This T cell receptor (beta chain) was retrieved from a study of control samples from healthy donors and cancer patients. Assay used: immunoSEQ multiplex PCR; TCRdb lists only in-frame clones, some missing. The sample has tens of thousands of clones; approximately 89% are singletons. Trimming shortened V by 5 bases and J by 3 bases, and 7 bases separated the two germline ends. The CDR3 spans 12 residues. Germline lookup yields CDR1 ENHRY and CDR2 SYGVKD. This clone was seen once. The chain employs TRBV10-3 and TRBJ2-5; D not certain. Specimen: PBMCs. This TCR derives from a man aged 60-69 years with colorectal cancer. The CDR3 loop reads CAISSAEETQYF. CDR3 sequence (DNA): TGTGCCATCAGTTCTGCGGAAGAGACCCAGTACTTC.